This T cell receptor (beta chain) was found in a study of blood T cells in healthy people across ages. V was shortened by 3 bases and J by 3 bases, with 12 bases between the two germline ends. The CDR3 totals 14 residues. Germline V gives CDR1 SGHDN, CDR2 FVKESK. A second PCR of roughly 7 to 11 cycles used a sample-barcoded 5' primer and a J-beta primer mix. TCRdb fed the 5' RACE reads into MiXCR, producing one record per CDR3 protein. The data contain over 1,500,000 distinct CDR3 sequences, about two fifths of them seen just once; the ten biggest clones take up 20% to 25%. The TCR was taken from a human donor in good health. Sequenced material: blood. V gene TRBV14 combines with J gene TRBJ2-7; D is possibly TRBD1 (5 bases). The CDR3 region is CASSHFAQGYEQYF. The CDR3, as DNA: TGTGCCAGCAGCCATTTCGCTCAGGGCTACGAGCAGTACTTC.